This is a list of T cell receptor beta chains from one sample in a study of OX40 agonist ivuxolimab in advanced cancers. Measured with immunoSEQ multiplex PCR; TCRdb has only the in-frame clones, and not every one. Among about 58,000 clones listed, 80% to 90% were seen once. Sequencing was performed on CD4+ or CD8+ T cells sorted from blood, taken in a trial of the OX40 agonist ivuxolimab. The receptors stem from an adult with an advanced solid tumor such as melanoma, head and neck, liver or kidney cancer. Both conserved end residues are part of each CDR3. D genes are given only for firm matches. Clone size, where shown, is once, few, many, or a class for clones that have expanded.

d_gene	v_gene	j_gene	abundance	CDR3nt	CDR3aa
.	TRBV2	TRBJ2-1	.	TGTGCCAGCAGTCCCCAGCGGAGCTCCTACAATGAGCAGTTCTTC	CASSPQRSSYNEQFF
TRBD2	TRBV10-3	TRBJ2-7	.	TGTGCCATCAGTGAGTCCGGCGGGGGTTTATCGGCCGAGCAGTACTTC	CAISESGGGLSAEQYF
.	TRBV4-2	TRBJ1-2	.	TGTGCCAGCAGCCGCCTCCCCGCCGGGACAAATTATAACTATGGCTACACCTTC	CASSRLPAGTNYNYGYTF
.	TRBV2	TRBJ2-7	few	TGTGCCAGCAGGATGGGGTCGGGGACCTACGAGCAGTACTTC	CASRMGSGTYEQYF
.	TRBV5-6	TRBJ2-7	.	TGTGCCAGCAGCTTGGGGGCAGAAGAGCAGTACTTC	CASSLGAEEQYF
TRBD2	TRBV19	TRBJ2-1	.	TGTGCCAGTAGTCCAGGACTAGCGGGAGCTATTGAGCAGTTCTTC	CASSPGLAGAIEQFF
.	TRBV18	TRBJ1-1	.	TGTGCCAGCTACCCCACAGGGAAAGTGATGAACACTGAAGCTTTCTTT	CASYPTGKVMNTEAFF
.	TRBV9	TRBJ1-1	.	TGTGCCAGCAGCGTAGGGAGCATGAACACTGAAGCTTTCTTT	CASSVGSMNTEAFF
TRBD1	TRBV2	TRBJ2-3	.	TGTGCCAGGGACAGGGGGTTGAGGACAGATACGCAGTATTTT	CARDRGLRTDTQYF
TRBD1	TRBV13	TRBJ2-7	.	TGTGCCAGCAGCTCCCGGGACAGGGCTCACGAGCAGTACTTC	CASSSRDRAHEQYF
TRBD2	TRBV19	TRBJ2-5	.	TGTGCCAGTAGTGGACTAGCGGGAGATGAGACCCAGTACTTC	CASSGLAGDETQYF
.	TRBV6-5	TRBJ1-2	.	TGTGCCAGCAGTTCCCCCCGGGGGCGAAGCTATGGCTACACCTTC	CASSSPRGRSYGYTF
.	TRBV4-2	TRBJ1-5	few	TGTGCCAGCAGCCAAGAGTGGGGGAAGCCCCAGCATTTT	CASSQEWGKPQHF
TRBD2	TRBV7-9	TRBJ2-2	.	TGTGCCAGCAGTCCATGGGCTAGCGGGCACACTTCCACCGGGGAGCTGTTTTTT	CASSPWASGHTSTGELFF
.	TRBV29-1	TRBJ2-7	.	TGCAGCGTTACTCGGACCCTTTCCTACGAGCAGTACTTC	CSVTRTLSYEQYF
.	TRBV9	TRBJ1-2	.	TGTGCCAGCAGCGTAGAAGATAGACTTTTCTATGGCTACACCTTC	CASSVEDRLFYGYTF
.	TRBV4-1	TRBJ2-2	.	TGCGCCAGCAGCGCACGACAGGTGAACACCGGGGAGCTGTTTTTT	CASSARQVNTGELFF
.	TRBV6-5	TRBJ2-2	.	TGTGCCAGCAGTTACGTTGGGACTTGGACCGCCGGGGAGCTGTTTTTT	CASSYVGTWTAGELFF
.	TRBV7-9	TRBJ2-7	.	TGTGCCAGCAGCTTGGCTGCCTACGAGCAGTACTTC	CASSLAAYEQYF
.	TRBV6-1	TRBJ1-2	.	TGTGCCAGCAGAACCGACAGCTATGGCTACACCTTC	CASRTDSYGYTF
.	TRBV28	TRBJ1-1	.	TGTGCCAGCAGTTTATCATCGGAAGGTTTTGGCACTGAAGCTTTCTTT	CASSLSSEGFGTEAFF
TRBD2	TRBV7-9	TRBJ2-2	.	TGTGCCAGCAGCTTCATTACGGGACTAACGTTTACCGGGGAGCTGTTTTTT	CASSFITGLTFTGELFF
.	TRBV4-2	TRBJ2-6	.	TGTGCCAGCAGCCAAAACTTTTCTCCAGGACGACTATCTGGGGCCAACGTCCTGACTTTC	CASSQNFSPGRLSGANVLTF
.	TRBV7-3	TRBJ2-1	once	TGTGCCAGCAGCAAACTCCCACAGAGCTCCTACAATGAGCAGTTCTTC	CASSKLPQSSYNEQFF
TRBD2	TRBV6-6	TRBJ2-2	once	TGTGCCAGCAGTTCAGTGCGGGAGGTTCACGGGGAGCTGTTTTTT	CASSSVREVHGELFF
.	TRBV4-1	TRBJ1-4	.	TGCGCCAGCAGCCAAGATATGGGGGATGAAAAACTGTTTTTT	CASSQDMGDEKLFF
.	TRBV7-2	TRBJ1-5	.	TGTGCCAGCAGCTTGGCCGGGGGCCAGCCCCAGCATTTT	CASSLAGGQPQHF
.	TRBV4-3	TRBJ2-1	.	TGCGCCAGCAGCCTCAAGAGCGACACCTCCTACAATGAGCAGTTCTTC	CASSLKSDTSYNEQFF
TRBD2	TRBV28	TRBJ2-1	once	TGTGCCAGCAGTTTCGAGCGGGAGGCCTACAATGAGCAGTTCTTC	CASSFEREAYNEQFF
.	TRBV28	TRBJ1-4	.	TGTGCCAGCACCTCTTCGGAATCGTATGAAAAACTGTTTTTT	CASTSSESYEKLFF
.	TRBV27	TRBJ2-1	once	TGTGCCAGCAGTTTTTGGGTCCGACGCCCCCATGAGCAGTTCTTC	CASSFWVRRPHEQFF
.	TRBV7-8	TRBJ2-4	.	TGTGCCAGCAGCTTTGAGTCCCAGGCCCTAGCCAAAAACATTCAGTACTTC	CASSFESQALAKNIQYF
.	TRBV19	TRBJ1-2	.	TGTGCCAGTAGTATAGAACGAGGGGATGGCTACACCTTC	CASSIERGDGYTF
.	TRBV19	TRBJ1-2	.	TGTGCCAGTAGTATTCGACAGAACTATGGCTACACCTTC	CASSIRQNYGYTF
.	TRBV9	TRBJ2-1	.	TGTGCCAGCAGCCCCCCGGGTCGGGGACCGTATGAGCAGTTCTTC	CASSPPGRGPYEQFF
.	TRBV9	TRBJ2-2	.	TGTGCCAGCAGTCTGGGCGGATACACCGGGGAGCTGTTTTTT	CASSLGGYTGELFF
TRBD1	TRBV29-1	TRBJ2-2	.	TGCAGCGTTATCCACAGACAGGGGGCGAGCGGGGAGCTGTTTTTT	CSVIHRQGASGELFF
.	TRBV7-6	TRBJ2-1	once	TGTGCCAGCAGCTTATCGGGACTTATCAATGAGCAGTTCTTC	CASSLSGLINEQFF
TRBD2	TRBV7-9	TRBJ2-7	.	TGTGCCAGCAGCTCCGGGACTAGCGGGATTCAATACTCCTACGAGCAGTACTTC	CASSSGTSGIQYSYEQYF
TRBD2	TRBV11-2	TRBJ2-1	.	TGTGCCAGCAGCTCGATAGCGGGATCCTACAATGAGCAGTTCTTC	CASSSIAGSYNEQFF
.	TRBV6-1	TRBJ1-1	.	TGTGCCAGCAGTGGGCAGGGTAGGAACACTGAAGCTTTCTTT	CASSGQGRNTEAFF
.	TRBV11-2	TRBJ1-1	.	TGTGCCAGCCGCCTTAGGGCCTTCATGAACACTGAAGCTTTCTTT	CASRLRAFMNTEAFF
.	TRBV19	TRBJ2-1	.	TGTGCCAGTAGTATAGGGGCAGGGGCCTACAATGAGCAGTTCTTC	CASSIGAGAYNEQFF
TRBD2	TRBV27	TRBJ2-1	.	TGTGCCAGCAGTTTATCGAGTCTCGGGGGAGGGGCATCTGAGCAGTTCTTC	CASSLSSLGGGASEQFF
.	TRBV19	TRBJ2-3	.	TGTGCCAGTAGTGATCATCCCACTCTGGCAGATACGCAGTATTTT	CASSDHPTLADTQYF
.	TRBV6-6	TRBJ2-2	.	TGTGCCAGCAGTGCACGGGATGAGAACGGGGAGCTGTTTTTT	CASSARDENGELFF
.	TRBV5-6	TRBJ1-4	.	TGTGCCAGCAGCTTGGCCGCAGGGCTTGGTGAAAAACTGTTTTTT	CASSLAAGLGEKLFF
TRBD1	TRBV29-1	TRBJ1-2	once	TGCAGCGTTGGGCTGGGACAGACTAACTATGGCTACACCTTC	CSVGLGQTNYGYTF
.	TRBV12-2	TRBJ1-5	.	TGTGCAAGTCGCTTGGGGGACAGGGGGCTTAGACAGCCCCAGCATTTT	CASRLGDRGLRQPQHF
TRBD1	TRBV6-5	TRBJ2-5	.	TGTGCCAGCAGTTACCCCCAGGGGGCGGAGGAGACCCAGTACTTC	CASSYPQGAEETQYF
TRBD1	TRBV7-9	TRBJ1-1	.	TGTGCCAGCAGTCCGGCGGAGGGACAGCGAAAGGTCGGAGCTTTCTTT	CASSPAEGQRKVGAFF
.	TRBV7-9	TRBJ1-2	.	TGTGCCAGCAGCTTAAGTGGGCGACAGGCTTATGGCTACACCTTC	CASSLSGRQAYGYTF
TRBD2	TRBV6-4	TRBJ2-1	.	TGTGCCAGCAGTGACCGACCCCTGCGGGAGGGCCGATGGGGTGAGCAGTTCTTC	CASSDRPLREGRWGEQFF